These 8 T cell receptor beta chains were sequenced from one sample in a study of blood T cell repertoires in COVID-19. Only in-frame clones appear in the TCRdb table, and some are missing; sequencing was by immunoSEQ multiplex PCR. The sample yields more than 200,000 clones, 70% to 90% seen once. What was sequenced was peripheral blood. The receptors were sampled from a man aged 50 to 60 with acute or convalescent COVID-19.

The CDR3, as DNA: TGCGCCAGCAGCTTTGGCACAGCTGCAACTAATGAAAAACTGTTTTTT. Protein product: CASSFGTAATNEKLFF. The V gene is TRBV5-1, the J gene TRBJ1-4, with D unresolved. Germline lookup yields CDR1 SGHRS and CDR2 YFSETQ. V lost 2 bases and J 0 bases, leaving 11 bases between the germline ends. CDR3 length: 16 residues.

The chain links TRBV7-2 to TRBJ2-3, with 10 positions matching TRBD1. The CDR3 is 14 amino acids. CDR1 is SGHTA and CDR2 is FQGNSA in the germline V gene. V shed 3 bases, J shed 10 bases, and the junction held 7 bases outside the gene matches. CDR3 loop: CASSFTGTGAAQYF. The CDR3 DNA sequence: TGTGCCAGCAGCTTCACAGGGACAGGGGCGGCGCAGTATTTT.

The chain joins TRBV5-4 to TRBJ1-2; 7 positions match TRBD1. The V segment lost 3 bases and the J segment 2 bases; nucleotides outside the gene matches: 7. The CDR3 consists of 15 residues. Germline CDR1 and CDR2: SGHNT and YYREEE (reference sequence). CDR3 in amino acids: CASSSPGQQNYGYTF. The DNA for the CDR3 is TGTGCCAGCAGCTCACCGGGACAGCAAAACTATGGCTACACCTTC.

This clone is a singleton in its sample. The rearrangement joins TRBV18 to TRBJ2-3; D perhaps matches TRBD2 (6 bases). This CDR3 has 18 amino acids. Per the germline V gene, CDR1 is KGHSH and CDR2 is LQKENI. V was cut by 1 base and J by 0 bases, with 17 bases left in between. DNA of the CDR3: TGTGCCAGCTCACCACGGGTTTCTGGGAGGAGTAGCACAGATACGCAGTATTTT. Encoded protein: CASSPRVSGRSSTDTQYF.

This sequence joins TRBV12-3 or TRBV12-4 and TRBJ1-2; TRBD1 matches at 8 bases. The CDR3 length is 12 residues. Trimming cost V 5 bases and J 8 bases; bases outside gene matches: 4. The CDR3 loop reads CASSTGGRGYTF. CDR3 coding DNA: TGTGCCAGCAGTACAGGGGGTCGAGGCTACACCTTC.

The V and J genes are TRBV6-5 and TRBJ1-2; a weak D match, TRBD1 (5 bases). Germline CDR1 reads MNHEY; CDR2 reads SVGAGI. V lost 10 bases and J lost 4, with 22 bases in between. This CDR3 is built from 15 residues. This CDR3 is CATSFSGHTTYGYTF. DNA for the CDR3: TGTGCCACCTCCTTTTCCGGACATACCACCTATGGCTACACCTTC.

In DNA form, the CDR3 reads TGTGCCAGCAGTCAACAGCTAAATGAAAAACTGTTTTTT. It translates to CASSQQLNEKLFF. This chain uses TRBV6-5 with TRBJ1-4; D is uncertain. The CDR3 spans 13 residues. The V and J ends lost 5 bases and 5 bases respectively, with 9 bases between them. The germline CDR1 and CDR2 sequences are MNHEY and SVGAGI.

V and J are TRBV27 and TRBJ2-4; D may be TRBD1 (7 bases). V dropped 5 bases and J dropped 4 bases, with 12 bases sitting between them. This CDR3 comprises 14 residues. Germline lookup yields CDR1 MNHEY and CDR2 SMNVEV (reference sequence). The CDR3 sequence is CASSLAGQKNIQYF. The CDR3 DNA reads TGTGCCAGCAGTCTCGCGGGACAGAAAAACATTCAGTACTTC.